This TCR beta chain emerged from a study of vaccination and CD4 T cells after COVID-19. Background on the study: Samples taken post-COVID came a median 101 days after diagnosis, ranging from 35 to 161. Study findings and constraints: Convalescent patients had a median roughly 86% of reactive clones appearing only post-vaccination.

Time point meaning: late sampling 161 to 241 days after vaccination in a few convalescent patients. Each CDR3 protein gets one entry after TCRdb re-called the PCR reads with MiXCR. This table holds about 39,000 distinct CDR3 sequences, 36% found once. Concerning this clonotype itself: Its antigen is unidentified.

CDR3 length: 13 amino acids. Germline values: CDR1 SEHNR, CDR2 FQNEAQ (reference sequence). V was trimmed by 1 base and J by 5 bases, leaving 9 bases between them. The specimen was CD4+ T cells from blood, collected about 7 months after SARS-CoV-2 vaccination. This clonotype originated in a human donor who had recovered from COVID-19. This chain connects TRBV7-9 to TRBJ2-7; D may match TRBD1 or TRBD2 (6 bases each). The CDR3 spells CASSLDGGHEQYF. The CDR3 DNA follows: TGTGCCAGCAGCTTAGACGGGGGCCACGAGCAGTACTTC.